Listed here are 9 T cell receptor beta chains from one sample, sequenced in a study of CD8 T cells in ankylosing spondylitis. From the 5' RACE reads, TCRdb called clonotypes with MiXCR, one entry per CDR3 protein. The data contain 250,000 to 300,000 distinct CDR3 sequences, 20% of them singletons. Sequenced material: blood, either unsorted or a sorted T cell fraction (not recorded which). The receptor source for this set is a male donor with ankylosing spondylitis or in good health (not recorded which).

This clonotype was found a few times. The genes are TRBV7-8 and TRBJ2-7; 11 nucleotides agree with TRBD1. The CDR3 contains 14 residues. J was trimmed by 6 bases and V by 5 bases; bases with no gene match: 6. Germline CDR1 and CDR2: SGHVS and FQNEAQ. The CDR3 loop reads CASSLGGTGGEQYV. The CDR3 DNA reads TGTGCCAGCAGCCTAGGCGGGACAGGGGGCGAGCAGTACGTC.

This chain joins TRBV30 and TRBJ1-2, with D possibly TRBD1 on 6 matching bases. Trimming took 0 bases from V and 8 from J, leaving 19 bases between them. In germline, CDR1 is GTSNPN, CDR2 SVGIG (reference sequence). This CDR3 has 15 amino acids. This CDR3 reads CAWSVGRGGITGYTF. CDR3 in DNA: TGTGCCTGGAGTGTTGGTCGGGGGGGCATCACAGGCTACACCTTC.

The chain has TRBV5-1 and TRBJ2-1, with TRBD2 matching over 7 bases. Germline V lookup: CDR1 SGHRS, CDR2 YFSETQ. This CDR3 is 12 amino acids long. V dropped 5 bases and J dropped 12; count of bases not matched to a gene: 8. CDR3 in DNA: TGCGCCAGCAGTGATGAAGCGGGAAGGCAGTTCTTC. It encodes CASSDEAGRQFF.

This clonotype was detected a few times. The V gene is TRBV29-1, the J gene TRBJ2-1, with a tentative D call TRBD1 (6 bases). Per germline, CDR1 SQVTM and CDR2 ANQGSEA. This CDR3 is 14 amino acids long. Trimming took off 2 bases at V and 3 bases at J, with 11 bases between the two ends. The CDR3 DNA reads as TGCAGCGTTGAACCCCGGACAGTCTACAATGAGCAGTTCTTC. This encodes CSVEPRTVYNEQFF.

This clonotype was observed a handful of times. This rearrangement joins TRBV4-1 to TRBJ1-2; 8 positions agree with TRBD1. The V segment lost 0 bases and the J segment 6 bases; nucleotides outside the gene matches: 6. Germline-derived CDR1 and CDR2 are MGHRA and YSYEKL. The CDR3 is 15 residues long. This CDR3 reads CASSQERNRGDGYTF. The DNA for the CDR3 is TGCGCCAGCAGCCAAGAGAGGAACAGGGGGGATGGCTACACCTTC.

This clonotype has a count of ten or more. The chain recombines TRBV29-1 with TRBJ2-3; the D is unclear. This CDR3 has 13 residues. Germline CDR1 and CDR2: SQVTM and ANQGSEA. The V end lost 2 bases, the J end lost 0 bases, and 6 bases lay between the germline ends. The CDR3 protein is CSVEYASTDTQYF. As DNA, the CDR3 is TGCAGCGTTGAATATGCCAGCACAGATACGCAGTATTTT.

The V gene is TRBV12-3 or TRBV12-4, the J gene TRBJ2-1; D not certain. The V and J ends lost 2 bases and 0 bases respectively, with 5 bases between them. The CDR3 totals 14 residues. CDR3 nucleotides: TGTGCCAGCAGTTTAAGTTTCTCCTACAATGAGCAGTTCTTC. Protein: CASSLSFSYNEQFF.

This chain joins TRBV5-1 and TRBJ2-5; D not certain. From germline, CDR1 is SGHRS and CDR2 YFSETQ. V was shortened by 3 bases and J by 4 bases, with 13 bases between the two germline ends. This CDR3 spans 14 amino acids. This CDR3 is CASSYGSSPETQYF. CDR3 in DNA: TGCGCCAGCAGCTATGGAAGTTCCCCAGAGACCCAGTACTTC.

CDR3 sequence: CASSLGGVTNEKLFF. The CDR3 coding sequence is TGCGCCAGCAGCTTGGGAGGCGTAACTAATGAAAAACTGTTTTTT. The chain joins TRBV5-1 to TRBJ1-4; D remains unclear. Trimming removed 0 bases from V and 1 base from J, with 7 bases in between. There are 15 residues in the CDR3. Looked up from germline, CDR1 is SGHRS and CDR2 is YFSETQ.